The clone carrying this T cell receptor (beta chain) was seen just once. Its antigen is unidentified. This record belongs to a study of OX40 agonist ivuxolimab in advanced cancers. Overall study: Patients receiving dose escalation had hepatocellular carcinoma, melanoma, renal cell or head and neck cancer. Findings and caveats of the study: Compared with CD4+, CD8+ T cells on average had more expanded clones.

Between the trimmed V and J ends, which lost 5 bases and 0 bases, there was a span of 17 bases. The CDR3 loop spans 18 amino acids. From germline, CDR1 is SGHAT and CDR2 FQNNGV. Method: immunoSEQ multiplex PCR; TCRdb's copy keeps in-frame clones and lacks some. The sample has approximately 66,000 clones; more than 70% are singletons. The clonotype originates from an adult with an advanced solid tumor such as melanoma, head and neck, liver or kidney cancer. The sequencing used CD4+ or CD8+ T cells sorted from blood, collected in a trial of the OX40 agonist ivuxolimab. J is TRBJ2-6 and V is TRBV11-2; the D gene is possibly TRBD1 (5 bases). The CDR3 nucleotides read TGTGCCAGCAGCGTGGGCAGGGCCATTTACTCTGGGGCCAACGTCCTGACTTTC. Translating gives CASSVGRAIYSGANVLTF.